This T cell receptor (beta chain) comes out of a study of cytomegalovirus exposure and HLA in healthy donors. Notes on this clone: The target antigen is unknown.

Notes on the study in general: In presence/absence analyses, roughly uniform sequencing depth across donors was assumed. An analysis that came later showed most CMV-associated TCR beta chains appearing HLA-restricted.

Vbeta (60) and Jbeta (13) primers were used in the PCR. Repertoires were generated with immunoSEQ multiplex PCR, while TCRdb's copy carries only in-frame clones and drops some. The table lists around 120,000 clones. CDR1 GTSNPN and CDR2 SVGIG come from the germline V gene (reference sequence). The CDR3 contains 13 residues. With 4 bases clipped from V and 3 bases from J, the junction kept 4 bases outside the gene matches. This receptor was identified in a man aged 45 to 65 in good health and CMV-seronegative. Material for sequencing was PBMCs. This chain uses TRBV30 with TRBJ1-2; 8 bases line up with TRBD1. DNA of the CDR3: TGTGCCTGGATAGGACAGGGCGACTATGGCTACACCTTC. It codes for CAWIGQGDYGYTF.